The present T cell receptor beta chain was sequenced within a study of Ad26.COV2.S vaccination and SARS-CoV-2 variants. In the study overall: Intramuscular Ad26.COV2.S doses were given once or twice, 56 days apart. Broader study findings: Substantial breadth was reportedly displayed by spike-specific CD8+ and CD4+ T cell responses after vaccination.

Some clones are missing from TCRdb's copy, which holds only in-frame ones; the method was immunoSEQ multiplex PCR. The table has some 370,000 clones, under 90% seen once. As to this clone: Its specificity is unknown.

This CDR3 is 14 amino acids long. Trimming pared 5 bases from V and 6 bases from J, leaving 16 bases between. Germline loops: CDR1 LNHNV, CDR2 YYDKDF (reference sequence). Indicated treatment: about 20 received Ad26.COV2.S at low or high dose, single or two shots; about 5 received placebo; per-sample allocation not given. Day 63 following the first vaccine or placebo injection was when the samples were taken. Sequenced here: peripheral blood, sampled in a trial of Ad26.COV2.S vaccine versus placebo. The TCR originated in a person between 18 and 65 years old who received the Ad26.COV2.S COVID-19 vaccine or a placebo. The rearrangement links TRBV15 to TRBJ1-1; D unclear. The CDR3 is CATSLALTSPEAFF. DNA for the CDR3: TGTGCCACCAGCTTAGCTCTTACGTCCCCTGAAGCTTTCTTT.